The TCR beta chain under discussion was sequenced for a study of kidney transplant recipient with SARS-CoV-2 infection. TCRdb called the reads again in MiXCR, with one record for every CDR3 protein. The sample yields about 250,000 distinct CDR3 sequences, 25% to 30% seen once. The CDR3 is 19 amino acids long, termini counted. This clonotype has at least ten counts. The DNA is left out, because the CDR3 cannot be placed on it with certainty; the CDR3 is given as TCRdb lists it. The chain couples TRBV7-5 to TRBJ1-2. TRBV7-5 is designated a pseudogene. The sequence came from a male patient in his 30s who had COVID-19 and was a kidney transplant recipient. Some T cells here may be from the graft donor. Sequenced material: a blood sample, taken at baseline and on day 111 from a kidney transplant recipient. CDR3: CISVPELVVEVGKTYGYTF.